These 32 T cell receptor beta chains originate from one sample sequenced in a study of T-cell reconstitution after alpha-beta-depleted transplantation in children. Unique molecular identifiers were incorporated into the prepared TCRbeta library. TCRdb passed the PCR reads through MiXCR, listing each CDR3 protein once. The sample lists around 16,000 distinct CDR3 sequences; roughly 5.6% were seen once. The sequencing used PBMCs, collected before TCRalphabeta/CD19-depleted stem cell transplant. The receptors shown here come from a boy younger than 18 with acute lymphoblastic leukemia, due to receive a stem cell transplant.

In this sample, this clonotype is large. The chain is built from TRBV11-2 and TRBJ2-7; the D gene is possibly TRBD1 (6 bases). Germline V lookup: CDR1 SGHAT, CDR2 FQNNGV. Trimming removed 4 bases from V and 2 bases from J, with 6 bases in between. CDR3 length: 12 amino acids. Here the CDR3 reads CASSSGAYEQYF. The CDR3 DNA is TGTGCCAGCAGCTCAGGGGCCTACGAGCAGTACTTC.

This clonotype was counted ten times or more. J is TRBJ2-7 and V is TRBV14; D gene ambiguous. V was trimmed by 4 bases and J by 3 bases, leaving 10 bases between them. This CDR3 has 13 amino acids. Germline assignment: CDR1 SGHDN and CDR2 FVKESK. The CDR3, as DNA: TGTGCCAGCAGCCTACTGACCCACTACGAGCAGTACTTC. Translating gives CASSLLTHYEQYF.

This clonotype was seen repeatedly, ten times or more. This chain joins TRBV6-2 or TRBV6-3 and TRBJ1-2; TRBD1 is a possible D gene (5 bases). The CDR3 contains 14 residues. The germline V and J ends were trimmed by 0 bases and 4 bases, with 9 bases remaining between them. Germline V gene sequence: CDR1 MNHEY, CDR2 SVGEGT. DNA of the CDR3: TGTGCCAGCAGTTACTCGACTGGGGGCTATGGCTACACCTTC. Protein product: CASSYSTGGYGYTF.

There are many counts of this clonotype. The chain carries TRBV7-9 and TRBJ2-2; D call uncertain. V lost 6 bases and J lost 3, with 11 bases in between. Per the germline V gene, CDR1 is SEHNR and CDR2 is FQNEAQ (reference sequence). The CDR3 extends over 14 amino acids. In DNA form, the CDR3 reads TGTGCCAGCAGACTTGACACAGACACCGGGGAGCTGTTTTTT. Residues: CASRLDTDTGELFF.

This clonotype has more than one count but fewer than ten. The chain combines TRBV6-5 with TRBJ2-1; TRBD2 matches at 12 bases. With 1 base clipped from V and 6 bases from J, the junction kept 7 bases outside the gene matches. The V gene's germline CDR1 is MNHEY and CDR2 SVGAGI. The CDR3 is 17 amino acids. The CDR3 reads CASSYFAGLAGRNEQFF. The CDR3 coding sequence is TGTGCCAGCAGTTACTTCGCTGGACTAGCGGGACGCAATGAGCAGTTCTTC.

This clonotype came up many times. The J gene is TRBJ1-5, the V gene TRBV28; no definite D call. Trimming pared 5 bases from V and 5 bases from J, leaving 7 bases between. Germline V gene data show CDR1 as MDHEN and CDR2 as SYDVKM. This CDR3 spans 12 amino acids. The CDR3 bases are TGTGCCAGCAGTCAGATATATCAGCCCCAGCATTTT. Translation gives CASSQIYQPQHF.

This clonotype was counted many times. This chain connects TRBV18 to TRBJ1-5; D remains unclear. CDR3 length: 14 residues. Deletions cut 8 bases from V and 7 bases from J, with 18 bases between. Germline V gives CDR1 KGHSH, CDR2 LQKENI. CDR3 in DNA: TGTGCCAGCGACGACTCCGGGGTAAGACAGCCCCAGCATTTT. Protein product: CASDDSGVRQPQHF.

Judged by abundance, this clonotype is medium-sized (0.01 to 0.1%). The V call is TRBV7-9, the J call TRBJ2-7, with 7 bases fitting TRBD1. V was clipped by 5 bases and J by 3 bases; unmatched bases: 10. The CDR3 is 15 amino acids. Germline V gene sequence: CDR1 SEHNR, CDR2 FQNEAQ (reference sequence). The DNA of the CDR3 is TGTGCCAGCAGCGCATCCGGGACAGTGGACTACGAGCAGTACTTC. Translating it yields CASSASGTVDYEQYF. Combining the CDR3 with reference TRBV7-9 and TRBJ2-7 gives the whole variable domain DTGVSQNPRHKITKRGQNVTFRCDPISEHNRLYWYRQTLGQGPEFLTYFQNEAQLEKSRLLSDRFSAERPKGSFSTLEIQRTEQGDSAMYLCASSASGTVDYEQYFGPGTRLTVT.

This clonotype was seen many times. V gene TRBV2 combines with J gene TRBJ2-5; possibly TRBD1 for D (6 bases). V lost 2 bases and J 4 bases, leaving 11 bases between the germline ends. Germline V gene data show CDR1 as SNHLY and CDR2 as FYNNEI. The CDR3 loop spans 14 amino acids. CDR3 amino acids: CASSEPRGRETQYF. CDR3 sequence (DNA): TGTGCCAGCAGTGAACCCAGGGGAAGAGAGACCCAGTACTTC.

This clonotype is medium-sized within its sample. J is TRBJ2-4 and V is TRBV12-3 or TRBV12-4; D possibly uses TRBD1 or TRBD2 (5 bases each). V was clipped by 5 bases and J by 0 bases, with 11 bases between them. This CDR3 comprises 15 residues. The CDR3 protein is CASSLRDQAKNIQYF. The DNA for the CDR3 is TGTGCCAGCAGTCTCAGGGACCAAGCCAAAAACATTCAGTACTTC.

This clonotype is medium-sized. The chain carries TRBV27 and TRBJ2-7; D is uncertain. Germline CDR1 and CDR2: MNHEY and SMNVEV (reference sequence). This CDR3 is 14 amino acids long. Trimming took off 5 bases at V and 3 bases at J, with 14 bases between the two ends. The CDR3 nucleotides are TGTGCCAGCAGTCCCGTTCCGGAAAGCTACGAGCAGTACTTC. Translated, it gives CASSPVPESYEQYF.

The table lists this clonotype with many counts. This chain connects TRBV6-5 to TRBJ1-5; TRBD1 is a possible D gene (5 bases). The V gene's germline CDR1 is MNHEY and CDR2 SVGAGI. V gave up 6 bases and J gave up 1 base, with 13 bases separating them. The CDR3 is 15 amino acids. This CDR3 reads CASSGDRSSNQPQHF. The CDR3 region has the DNA TGTGCCAGCAGCGGTGACAGAAGCAGCAATCAGCCCCAGCATTTT.

This clonotype was seen at least ten times. The CDR3 DNA is TGTGCCAGCAGCAAACAGGAGACCTATGGCTACACCTTC. Residues: CASSKQETYGYTF. The gene calls are TRBV21-1 and TRBJ1-2. TRBV21-1 is a recognized pseudogene. The CDR3 spans 13 residues.

This clonotype was recorded many times. The CDR3 sequence is CASSHGTGVGYTF. CDR3 sequence (DNA): TGTGCCAGCAGTCATGGGACAGGGGTAGGCTACACCTTC. This sequence joins TRBV12-3 or TRBV12-4 and TRBJ1-2; 10 bases fit TRBD1. Unmatched junction bases numbered 5, after V lost 5 bases and J lost 8 bases. This CDR3 contains 13 residues.

This clonotype appeared many times. The rearrangement links TRBV30 to TRBJ1-1; TRBD1 might be the D (6 bases). The CDR3 has 14 residues. Trimming removed 2 bases at V and 6 bases at J, with 16 bases between. Germline V gene data show CDR1 as GTSNPN and CDR2 as SVGIG (reference sequence). The CDR3 sequence: CAWSSGGGRAEAFF. The DNA of the CDR3 is TGTGCCTGGAGTTCAGGAGGGGGAAGGGCTGAAGCTTTCTTT.

This clonotype was seen ten or more times. This chain links TRBV7-3 with TRBJ2-3; D gene uncertain. The CDR3 runs to 15 residues. Per germline, CDR1 SGHTA and CDR2 FQGTGA. The V end was cut by 1 base, the J end by 2 bases, with 10 bases between. CDR3 protein: CASSLINGPTDTQYF. CDR3 DNA: TGTGCCAGCAGCTTAATCAACGGGCCCACAGATACGCAGTATTTT.

At least ten counts were recorded for this clonotype. The chain links TRBV7-8 to TRBJ2-3; D is unresolved. The CDR3 is 15 residues long. With 5 bases removed from V and 3 bases from J, the gap between germline ends came to 15 bases. Per germline, CDR1 SGHVS and CDR2 FQNEAQ. This CDR3 is CASSLTPGETDTQYF. The CDR3 bases are TGTGCCAGCAGCCTAACCCCTGGGGAAACAGATACGCAGTATTTT. Full variable domain (rest looked up from reference TRBV7-8 and TRBJ2-3): GAGVSQSPRYKVAKRGQDVALRCDPISGHVSLFWYQQALGQGPEFLTYFQNEAQLDKSGLPSDRFFAERPEGSVSTLKIQRTQQEDSAVYLCASSLTPGETDTQYFGPGTRLTVL.

This clonotype was detected ten times or more. The rearrangement links TRBV3-1 to TRBJ1-2; no clear D gene. The V end was cut by 1 base, the J end by 0 bases, with 15 bases between. Per the germline V gene, CDR1 is LGHDT and CDR2 is YNNKEL (reference sequence). CDR3 size: 17 residues. CDR3 in DNA: TGTGCCAGCAGCCAAGCCCCCGGGAAGGTGGCTAACTATGGCTACACCTTC. Translating it yields CASSQAPGKVANYGYTF. Filled out from reference TRBV3-1 and TRBJ1-2, the complete variable domain reads DTAVSQTPKYLVTQMGNDKSIKCEQNLGHDTMYWYKQDSKKFLKIMFSYNNKELIINETVPNRFSPKSPDKAHLNLHINSLELGDSAVYFCASSQAPGKVANYGYTFGSGTRLTVV.

This clonotype was seen ten or more times. The chain carries TRBV10-2 and TRBJ2-7, with a possible D match to TRBD1 (6 bases). This CDR3 has 14 residues. Germline loops: CDR1 WSHSY, CDR2 SAAADI. Trimming stripped 8 bases from V and 1 base from J, with 15 bases between. DNA of the CDR3: TGCGCCAGCCGGTGGGCCACAGGGTCCTACGAGCAGTACTTC. This codes for CASRWATGSYEQYF.

This clonotype was seen at least ten times. This chain uses TRBV20-1 with TRBJ1-4; no clear D. CDR1 is DFQATT, CDR2 SNEGSKA, per germline (reference sequence). The CDR3 has 14 residues. V was clipped by 0 bases and J by 8 bases, with 13 bases between them. CDR3 in DNA: TGCAGTGCTAGAGATCAAGGCTGGGCAGAAAAACTGTTTTTT. Amino acids: CSARDQGWAEKLFF.

Many counts were recorded for this clonotype. The chain uses TRBV5-1 and TRBJ1-4; 7 bases map to TRBD1. The CDR3 has 15 amino acids. V was pared by 7 bases and J by 4 bases, with 10 bases of the junction left unmatched. The V gene's germline CDR1 is SGHRS and CDR2 YFSETQ. The CDR3 nucleotides are TGCGCCAGCTCCTACAAACAGGGGATTAATGAAAAACTGTTTTTT. This encodes CASSYKQGINEKLFF. Full variable domain (remainder filled in from reference TRBV5-1 and TRBJ1-4): KAGVTQTPRYLIKTRGQQVTLSCSPISGHRSVSWYQQTPGQGLQFLFEYFSETQRNKGNFPGRFSGRQFSNSRSEMNVSTLELGDSALYLCASSYKQGINEKLFFGSGTQLSVL.

The chain uses TRBV5-3 and TRBJ2-2; D not certain. TRBV5-3 is an ORF; its function is uncertain. This CDR3 contains 16 residues. Trimming took off 9 bases at V and 0 bases at J, with 18 bases between the two ends. As DNA, the CDR3 is TGTGCCATGGGCCGCCGAGTTGGGGCGAACACCGGGGAGCTGTTTTTT. Encoded protein: CAMGRRVGANTGELFF.

This clonotype has ten or more counts. The chain carries TRBV6-5 and TRBJ2-7; D is uncertain. V shed 7 bases and J shed 3 bases, with 22 bases lying between them. From germline, CDR1 is MNHEY and CDR2 SVGAGI. This CDR3 is 16 amino acids long. CDR3 residues: CASTPDGRRLDYEQYF. The DNA of the CDR3 is TGTGCCAGCACCCCAGACGGCCGTCGCTTGGACTACGAGCAGTACTTC.

This clonotype was picked up many times. The CDR3, as DNA: TGTGCCAGCAGGCACGACTATTACGAGCAGTACTTC. Protein: CASRHDYYEQYF. J is TRBJ2-7 and V is TRBV6-2 or TRBV6-3, with D perhaps matching TRBD2 (5 bases). CDR3 length: 12 amino acids. The germline V gene encodes CDR1 MNHEY and CDR2 SVGEGT. V shed 6 bases and J shed 4 bases, with 10 bases lying between them.

This clonotype occurred many times. This chain joins TRBV13 and TRBJ2-3; the match to TRBD2 covers 7 bases. V lost 5 bases to trimming and J lost 0 bases; unmatched junction nucleotides: 5. The CDR3 extends over 15 amino acids. CDR1 is PRHDT, CDR2 FYEKMQ, per germline (reference sequence). The CDR3 DNA reads as TGTGCCAGCAGCGAGCGGGGTTCTAGCACAGATACGCAGTATTTT. It translates to CASSERGSSTDTQYF.

By frequency in the sample, this clonotype is medium-sized. This chain uses TRBV6-5 with TRBJ2-3; 11 nucleotides align to TRBD2. This CDR3 is built from 16 residues. V shed 3 bases and J 5 bases; nucleotides not matched to a gene: 7. Germline V lookup: CDR1 MNHEY, CDR2 SVGAGI. The CDR3 loop is CASSYREGTSGDTQYF. The CDR3 nucleotides are TGTGCCAGCAGTTATCGGGAGGGGACTAGCGGAGATACGCAGTATTTT.

This clonotype was seen ten or more times. V usage is TRBV7-3 and J usage is TRBJ2-7; D possibly corresponds to TRBD1 (5 bases). Trimming took 2 bases from V and 5 from J, leaving 10 bases between them. The CDR3 runs 13 residues. The germline gives CDR1 SGHTA, CDR2 FQGTGA. The CDR3 region has the DNA TGTGCCAGCAGCTTAGCAGGGAACCACGAGCAGTACTTC. This codes for CASSLAGNHEQYF.

This clonotype appeared many times. The CDR3 here is CASSRPLTHEFF. The CDR3 DNA reads as TGTGCCAGCAGCCGCCCCCTAACTCATGAGTTCTTC. This rearrangement joins TRBV6-2 or TRBV6-3 to TRBJ2-1; no firm D call. V was pared by 6 bases and J by 14 bases, with 17 bases between. CDR3 length equals 12 residues. Per the germline V gene, CDR1 is MNHEY and CDR2 is SVGEGT.

This clonotype has at least ten counts. This chain joins TRBV3-1 and TRBJ1-4; a weak D match, TRBD1 (5 bases). This CDR3 has 13 amino acids. The ends were cut back, 4 bases at V and 10 bases at J, with 13 bases in the middle. Germline V gene sequence: CDR1 LGHDT, CDR2 YNNKEL (reference sequence). The CDR3 sequence is CASSPDSGGKLFF. The CDR3 DNA reads as TGTGCCAGCAGCCCCGACTCGGGGGGAAAACTGTTTTTT.

Ten or more counts support this clonotype. The chain is built from TRBV28 and TRBJ1-1, with D maybe TRBD1 (5 bases). The CDR3 loop spans 15 amino acids. V was trimmed by 5 bases and J by 6 bases, leaving 19 bases between them. Germline V CDR1 and CDR2: MDHEN, SYDVKM. CDR3 DNA sequence: TGTGCCAGCAGTCTTTCAGACAGTCGGGGATCTGAAGCTTTCTTT. Residues: CASSLSDSRGSEAFF.

This clonotype showed up many times. The chain uses TRBV3-1 and TRBJ2-1; no reliable D call. Trimming removed 2 bases at V and 7 bases at J, with 12 bases between. Germline lookup yields CDR1 LGHDT and CDR2 YNNKEL (reference sequence). The CDR3 runs to 14 residues. CDR3 DNA sequence: TGTGCCAGCAGCCAAATGGTGGAGTCGAATGAGCAGTTCTTC. This encodes CASSQMVESNEQFF.

This clonotype was seen repeatedly, ten times or more. The CDR3 DNA reads as TGTGCCGGGGGCGGGAACTATGGCTACACCTTC. This sequence encodes CAGGGNYGYTF. V gene TRBV28 combines with J gene TRBJ1-2, with D maybe TRBD1 (6 bases). This CDR3 has 11 amino acids. Germline lookup yields CDR1 MDHEN and CDR2 SYDVKM. V was trimmed by 11 bases and J by 2 bases, leaving 9 bases between them.